This entry is about one TCR beta chain. The table lists this clonotype with a count of one. Its antigen remains unidentified. There are no base qualities to consult, and no much larger clone falls within one base. One read offers little support. This specimen belongs to a study of T cells in Graves' hyperthyroidism and ophthalmopathy (dated by TCRdb to the late 2010s). Context from the whole study: Peripheral blood was sampled at the time of initial diagnosis, prior to any treatment. To identify distinguishing TCR V-J signatures, a discovery cohort of 100 or so patients was used, comprising 43 with Graves' ophthalmopathy and around 57 with stable Graves' hyperthyroidism. An independent validation cohort of around 19 hyperthyroidism patients and over 15 patients who later progressed to ophthalmopathy tested prospective prediction of ophthalmopathy. For training and testing, the 80 to 100 patients in the discovery cohort were randomly divided in a 7:3 ratio. In about 6 Graves' hyperthyroidism patients, the study also compared T-cell repertoires from thyroid tissue with T-cell repertoires from blood. Once sampling was done, hyperthyroidism patients were given methimazole at a starting dose of 30 mg daily, whereas ophthalmopathy patients were given high-dose intravenous methylprednisolone. The paper describes TCR Vbeta CDR3 sequencing of 130 to 150 peripheral blood samples, made up of about 40 ophthalmopathy patients, roughly 80 hyperthyroidism patients and 17 progressor patients.

Points the paper makes about the study in general: A model built on a 13 V-J signature distinguished ophthalmopathy from stable hyperthyroidism, reaching approximately 89% sensitivity and around 82% specificity in cross-validation and 80%/75% in testing. In validation, the model predicted progression to ophthalmopathy with 60% to 71% sensitivity and approximately 74% specificity, a median of roughly seven months before onset. No statistical method was used to fix the sample size in advance, and group allocation was not hidden from the investigators. Most expanded thyroid clonotypes (frequency above 0.001) were also found in blood, which suggests that blood repertoires may mirror thyroid immune responses.

The TCR beta CDR3 regions were amplified from RNA transcripts. For the first round of RT-PCR on the TCR CDR3, the HTBI primer set was used together with the Qiagen OneStep RT-PCR kit. Libraries were constructed in a second round of multiplex PCR, after which size selection and purification were carried out. Libraries were sequenced paired-end with 100 bp reads on an Illumina HiSeq2000. Turning to the authors' computational methods: SOAPnuke was used to process the raw data, removing reads that contained adapters or uncalled bases, had a mean Phred below 15, or lacked an exact match to the constant primer or identifier. COPE v1.2.5 was used to merge the high-quality paired reads, and each unique nucleotide sequence was defined as a clonotype. MiTCR v1.1 was used to align the clonotypes against IMGT TRBV, TRBD and TRBJ reference segments. Analysis was restricted to V-J combinations with a frequency above 0.0001, which covered about 99% of repertoires. A TCS score was defined as the ratio between F50 (clonal expansion) and ExV (chaos), using BLOSUM62-based TCRdist between CDR3 peptides within each V-J. Welch's t-statistics and random forest reduced around 520 V-J features to about 12, which were used in a naive Bayes classifier (R e1071). TCRdb itself trimmed the public reads at Q25 with fastp, ran MiXCR and retained productive beta chains. A single entry per CDR3 protein holds the most common genes and DNA from its merged rows. The V and J calls and clone size are TCRdb's, not the authors'. The sample table shows around 340,000 distinct CDR3 sequences, and approximately 15% are seen once. Clones ranked in the top ten supply roughly 25% of the sample.

Graves' hyperthyroidism was defined as stable when no progression to ophthalmopathy occurred over 18 months of follow-up. Hyperthyroidism patients were newly diagnosed, had a disease duration of under 2 months, and were aged 18 to 65 years. Any patient with an uncontrolled infection, another autoimmune disease, pregnancy or lactation was excluded. Diagnoses were based on clinical symptoms, serum thyroxine and TRAb, thyroid ultrasound and orbital computed tomography. PBMCs were separated from 7.5 to 10 ml of fresh peripheral blood using Ficoll-Paque density gradient centrifugation. Trizol reagent was used to extract total RNA, and RNA quality was then checked on an Agilent 2100 Bioanalyzer. Its CDR3 holds 14 amino acids, cysteine through phenylalanine. Only the CDR3 portion is preserved as DNA: 42 bases, with reading frame beginning at the first base. The germline V gene (reference sequence) supplies CDR1 SEHNR and CDR2 FQNEAQ. V loses 5 bases, J loses 2 bases, and the germline ends lie 10 bases apart.

Input material: blood. The chain was built from TRBV7-9 and TRBJ2-1, with the D gene not clear enough to name. This clonotype was sampled from a woman in her twenties or thirties with Graves' hyperthyroidism. The CDR3 in this case is CASSAMTAYNEQFF. DNA sequence: TGTGCCAGCAGCGCTATGACCGCCTACAATGAGCAGTTCTTC.